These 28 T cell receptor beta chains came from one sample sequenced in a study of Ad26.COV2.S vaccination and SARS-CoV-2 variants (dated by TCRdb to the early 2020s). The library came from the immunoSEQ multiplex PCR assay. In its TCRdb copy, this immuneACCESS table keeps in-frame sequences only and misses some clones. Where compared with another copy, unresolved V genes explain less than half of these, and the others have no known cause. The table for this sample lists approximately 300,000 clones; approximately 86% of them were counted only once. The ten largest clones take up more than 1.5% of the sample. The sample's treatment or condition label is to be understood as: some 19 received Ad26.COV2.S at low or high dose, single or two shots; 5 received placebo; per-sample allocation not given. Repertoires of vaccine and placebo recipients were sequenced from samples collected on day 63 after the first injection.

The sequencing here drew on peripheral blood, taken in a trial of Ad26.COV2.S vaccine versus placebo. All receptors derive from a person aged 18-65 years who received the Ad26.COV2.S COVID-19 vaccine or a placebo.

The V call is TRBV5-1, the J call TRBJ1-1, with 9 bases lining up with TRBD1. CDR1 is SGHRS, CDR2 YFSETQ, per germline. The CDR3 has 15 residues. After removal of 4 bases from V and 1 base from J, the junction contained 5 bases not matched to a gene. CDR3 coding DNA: TGCGCCAGCAGCGTCCCGACAGGGGGGAACACTGAAGCTTTCTTT. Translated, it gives CASSVPTGGNTEAFF. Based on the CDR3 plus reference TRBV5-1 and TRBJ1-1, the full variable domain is KAGVTQTPRYLIKTRGQQVTLSCSPISGHRSVSWYQQTPGQGLQFLFEYFSETQRNKGNFPGRFSGRQFSNSRSEMNVSTLELGDSALYLCASSVPTGGNTEAFFGQGTRLTVV.

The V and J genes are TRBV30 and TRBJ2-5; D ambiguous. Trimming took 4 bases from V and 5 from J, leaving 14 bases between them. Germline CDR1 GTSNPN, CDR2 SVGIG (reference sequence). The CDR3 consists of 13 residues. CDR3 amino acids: CAWTRLISETQYF. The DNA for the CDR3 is TGTGCCTGGACCAGACTCATTTCCGAGACCCAGTACTTC.

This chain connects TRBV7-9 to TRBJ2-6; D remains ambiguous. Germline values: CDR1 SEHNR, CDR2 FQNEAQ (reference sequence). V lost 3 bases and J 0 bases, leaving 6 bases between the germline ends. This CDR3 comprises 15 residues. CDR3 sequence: CASSFRRSGANVLTF. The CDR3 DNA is TGTGCCAGCAGCTTCAGGCGCTCTGGGGCCAACGTCCTGACTTTC.

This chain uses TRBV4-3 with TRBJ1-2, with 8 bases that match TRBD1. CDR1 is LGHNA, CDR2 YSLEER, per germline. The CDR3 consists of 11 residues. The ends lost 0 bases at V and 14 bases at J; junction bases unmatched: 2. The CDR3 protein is CASSQDGDRTF. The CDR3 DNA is TGCGCCAGCAGCCAAGATGGGGACAGGACCTTC.

CDR3 sequence (DNA): TGTGCCAGCAGTTACTCGGAAAGGGTCCCCTTTAACTACGAGCAGTACTTC. Amino acid sequence: CASSYSERVPFNYEQYF. The rearrangement links TRBV6-2 or TRBV6-3 to TRBJ2-7; D remains ambiguous. The CDR3 consists of 17 residues. V lost 0 bases to trimming and J lost 3 bases, with 18 bases between them. The germline V gene encodes CDR1 MNHEY and CDR2 SVGEGT.

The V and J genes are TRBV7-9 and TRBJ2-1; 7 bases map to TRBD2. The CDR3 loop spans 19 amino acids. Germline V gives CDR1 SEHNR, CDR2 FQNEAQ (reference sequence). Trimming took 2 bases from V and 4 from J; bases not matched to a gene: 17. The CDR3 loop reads CASSLNPRLGRGFYNEQFF. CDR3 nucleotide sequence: TGTGCCAGCAGCTTAAATCCAAGGTTGGGGAGGGGCTTTTACAATGAGCAGTTCTTC. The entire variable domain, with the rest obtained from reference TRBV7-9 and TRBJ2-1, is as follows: DTGVSQNPRHKITKRGQNVTFRCDPISEHNRLYWYRQTLGQGPEFLTYFQNEAQLEKSRLLSDRFSAERPKGSFSTLEIQRTEQGDSAMYLCASSLNPRLGRGFYNEQFFGPGTRLTVL.

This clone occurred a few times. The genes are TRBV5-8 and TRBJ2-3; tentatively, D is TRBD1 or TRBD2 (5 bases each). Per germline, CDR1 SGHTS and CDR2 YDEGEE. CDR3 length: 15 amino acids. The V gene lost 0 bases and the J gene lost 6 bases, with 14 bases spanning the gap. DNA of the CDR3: TGTGCCAGCAGCTTGGGAGCCAGGGACCTCGATACGCAGTATTTT. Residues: CASSLGARDLDTQYF. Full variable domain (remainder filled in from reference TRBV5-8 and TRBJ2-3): EAGVTQSPTHLIKTRGQQATLRCSPISGHTSVYWYQQALGLGLQFLLWYDEGEERNRGNFPPRFSGRQFPNYSSELNVNALELEDSALYLCASSLGARDLDTQYFGPGTRLTVL.

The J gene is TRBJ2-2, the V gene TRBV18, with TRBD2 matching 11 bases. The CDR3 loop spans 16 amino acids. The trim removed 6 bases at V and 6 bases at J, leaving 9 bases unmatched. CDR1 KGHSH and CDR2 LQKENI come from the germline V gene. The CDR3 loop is CASSPPSGGSAGELFF. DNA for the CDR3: TGTGCCAGCTCTCCGCCTAGCGGGGGGTCCGCCGGGGAGCTGTTTTTT.

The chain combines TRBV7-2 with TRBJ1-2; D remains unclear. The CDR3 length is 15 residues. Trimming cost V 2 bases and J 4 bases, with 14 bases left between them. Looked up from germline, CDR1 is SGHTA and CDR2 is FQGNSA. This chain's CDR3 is CASSLTGNKGYGYTF. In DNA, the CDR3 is TGTGCCAGCAGCTTAACCGGAAACAAGGGCTATGGCTACACCTTC.

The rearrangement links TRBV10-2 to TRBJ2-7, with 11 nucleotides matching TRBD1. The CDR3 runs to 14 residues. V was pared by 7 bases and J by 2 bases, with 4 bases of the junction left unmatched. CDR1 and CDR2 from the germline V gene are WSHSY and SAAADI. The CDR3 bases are TGCGCCAGCACGTCGGGACAGGGGGCCTACGAGCAGTACTTC. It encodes CASTSGQGAYEQYF.

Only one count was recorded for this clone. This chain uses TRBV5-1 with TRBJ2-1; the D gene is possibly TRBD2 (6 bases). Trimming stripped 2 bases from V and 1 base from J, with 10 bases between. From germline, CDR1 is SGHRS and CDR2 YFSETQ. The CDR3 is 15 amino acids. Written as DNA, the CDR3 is TGCGCCAGCAGCTTACGGGGGAAGTCCTACAATGAGCAGTTCTTC. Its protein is CASSLRGKSYNEQFF.

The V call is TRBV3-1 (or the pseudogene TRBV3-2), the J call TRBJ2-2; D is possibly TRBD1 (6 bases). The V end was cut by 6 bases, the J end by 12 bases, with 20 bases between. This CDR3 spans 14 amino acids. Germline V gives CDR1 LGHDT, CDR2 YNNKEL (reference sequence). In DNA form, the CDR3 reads TGTGCCAGCAGGCTTACAGGGCTTCAGGGTCAGCTGTTTTTT. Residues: CASRLTGLQGQLFF.

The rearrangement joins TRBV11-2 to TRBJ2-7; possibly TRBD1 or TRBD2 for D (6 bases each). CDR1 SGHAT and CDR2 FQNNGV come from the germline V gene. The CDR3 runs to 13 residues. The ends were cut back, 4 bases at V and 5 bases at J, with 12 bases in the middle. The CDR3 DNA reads TGTGCCAGCAGCTCTACAGGGAGGAACGAGCAGTACTTC. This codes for CASSSTGRNEQYF.

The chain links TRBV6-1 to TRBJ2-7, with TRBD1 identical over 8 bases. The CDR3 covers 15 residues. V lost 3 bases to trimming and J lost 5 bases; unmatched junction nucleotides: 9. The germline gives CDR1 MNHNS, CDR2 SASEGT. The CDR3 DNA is TGTGCCAGCAGTGAGGACGACAGGGGATGGAACGAGCAGTACTTC. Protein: CASSEDDRGWNEQYF.

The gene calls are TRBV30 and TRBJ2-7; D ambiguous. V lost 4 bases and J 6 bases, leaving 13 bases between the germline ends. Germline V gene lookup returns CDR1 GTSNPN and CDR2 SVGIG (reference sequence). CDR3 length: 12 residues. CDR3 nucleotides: TGTGCCTGGACCCCGATGGGCGGCGAGCAGTACTTC. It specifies CAWTPMGGEQYF.

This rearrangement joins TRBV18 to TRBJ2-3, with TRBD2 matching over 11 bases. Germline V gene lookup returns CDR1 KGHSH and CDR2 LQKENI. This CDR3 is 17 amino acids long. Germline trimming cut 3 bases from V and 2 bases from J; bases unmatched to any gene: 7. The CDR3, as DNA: TGTGCCAGCTCACCCTCCCTAGCGGGGGGATACACAGATACGCAGTATTTT. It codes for CASSPSLAGGYTDTQYF.

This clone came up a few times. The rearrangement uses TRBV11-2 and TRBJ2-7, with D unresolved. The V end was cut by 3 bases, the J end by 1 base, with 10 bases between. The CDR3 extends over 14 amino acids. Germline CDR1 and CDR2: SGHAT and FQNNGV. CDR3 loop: CASSFAHPSYEQYF. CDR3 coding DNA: TGTGCCAGCAGCTTTGCACATCCTTCCTACGAGCAGTACTTC.

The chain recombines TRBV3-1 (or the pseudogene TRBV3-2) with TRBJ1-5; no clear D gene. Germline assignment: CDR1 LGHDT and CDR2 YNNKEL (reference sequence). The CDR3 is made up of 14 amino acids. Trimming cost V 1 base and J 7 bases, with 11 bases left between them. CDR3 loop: CASSQASGRQPQHF. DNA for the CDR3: TGTGCCAGCAGCCAAGCGAGTGGAAGGCAGCCCCAGCATTTT.

Here the CDR3 reads CASSLSRGGNSPLHF. CDR3 nucleotide sequence: TGCGCCAGCAGCTTAAGTAGGGGGGGTAATTCACCCCTCCACTTT. The V call is TRBV5-1, the J call TRBJ1-6; the D gene is possibly TRBD1 (6 bases). Trimming removed 2 bases from V and 6 bases from J, with 12 bases in between. CDR3 length: 15 amino acids. Germline V gene sequence: CDR1 SGHRS, CDR2 YFSETQ.

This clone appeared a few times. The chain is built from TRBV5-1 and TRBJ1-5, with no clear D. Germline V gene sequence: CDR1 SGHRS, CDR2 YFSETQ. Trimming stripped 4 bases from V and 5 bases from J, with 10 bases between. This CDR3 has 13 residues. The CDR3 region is CASSGLPDQPQHF. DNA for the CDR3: TGCGCCAGCAGCGGATTACCTGATCAGCCCCAGCATTTT.

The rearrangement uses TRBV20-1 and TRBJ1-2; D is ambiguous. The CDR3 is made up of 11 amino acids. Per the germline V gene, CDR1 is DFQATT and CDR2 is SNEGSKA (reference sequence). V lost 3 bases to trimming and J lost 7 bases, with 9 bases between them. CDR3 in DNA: TGCAGTGCTAGTGGTCCTTTTGGCTACACCTTC. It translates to CSASGPFGYTF.

As DNA, the CDR3 is TGTGCCAGCAGTCAGGGCGTGATAGCGGGGGCGCAAGAGACCCAGTACTTC. Protein product: CASSQGVIAGAQETQYF. The rearrangement links TRBV6-6 to TRBJ2-5; 9 positions agree with TRBD2. Germline V gives CDR1 MNHNY, CDR2 SVGAGI (reference sequence). V was clipped by 5 bases and J by 2 bases; unmatched bases: 12. This CDR3 has 17 residues.

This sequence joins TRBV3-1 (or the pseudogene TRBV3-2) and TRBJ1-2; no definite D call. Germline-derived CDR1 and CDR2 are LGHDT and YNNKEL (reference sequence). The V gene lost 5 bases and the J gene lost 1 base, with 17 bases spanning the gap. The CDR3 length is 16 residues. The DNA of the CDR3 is TGTGCCAGCAGCTCACGAATTGGACCGTTTAACTATGGCTACACCTTC. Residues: CASSSRIGPFNYGYTF.

CDR3 region: CSGTFQETQYF. CDR3 sequence (DNA): TGCAGTGGGACATTTCAAGAGACCCAGTACTTC. The genes are TRBV20-1 and TRBJ2-5, with a tentative D call TRBD1 (5 bases). V was shortened by 7 bases and J by 2 bases, with 8 bases between the two germline ends. CDR1 and CDR2 from the germline V gene are DFQATT and SNEGSKA (reference sequence). The CDR3 has 11 residues.

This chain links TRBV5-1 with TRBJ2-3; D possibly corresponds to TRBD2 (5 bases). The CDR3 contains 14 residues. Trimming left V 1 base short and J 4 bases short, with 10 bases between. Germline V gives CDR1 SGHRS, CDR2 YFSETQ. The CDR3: CASSLYRGADTQYF. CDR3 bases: TGCGCCAGCAGCTTGTATCGGGGTGCAGATACGCAGTATTTT.

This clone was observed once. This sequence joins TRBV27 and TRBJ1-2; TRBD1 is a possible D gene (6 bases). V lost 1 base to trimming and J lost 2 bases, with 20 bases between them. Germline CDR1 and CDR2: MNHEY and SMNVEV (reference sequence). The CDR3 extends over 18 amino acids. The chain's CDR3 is CASSLWGDGQGPNYGYTF. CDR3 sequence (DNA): TGTGCCAGCAGTTTATGGGGAGACGGTCAGGGGCCCAACTATGGCTACACCTTC.

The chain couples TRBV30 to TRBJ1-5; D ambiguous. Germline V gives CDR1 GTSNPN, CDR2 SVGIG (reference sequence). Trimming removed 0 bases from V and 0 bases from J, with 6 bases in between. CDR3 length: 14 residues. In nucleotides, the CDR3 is TGTGCCTGGAGTGTAGACAATAGCAATCAGCCCCAGCATTTT. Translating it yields CAWSVDNSNQPQHF.

The CDR3 reads CASSQDMTGTTDTQYF. CDR3 DNA: TGTGCCAGCAGCCAAGATATGACAGGGACCACAGATACGCAGTATTTT. The V gene is TRBV3-1 (or the pseudogene TRBV3-2), the J gene TRBJ2-3, with TRBD1 matching over 7 bases. The CDR3 has 16 amino acids. J gave up 2 bases and V 0 bases, and 5 bases lay outside the gene matches. CDR1 LGHDT and CDR2 YNNKEL come from the germline V gene (reference sequence).